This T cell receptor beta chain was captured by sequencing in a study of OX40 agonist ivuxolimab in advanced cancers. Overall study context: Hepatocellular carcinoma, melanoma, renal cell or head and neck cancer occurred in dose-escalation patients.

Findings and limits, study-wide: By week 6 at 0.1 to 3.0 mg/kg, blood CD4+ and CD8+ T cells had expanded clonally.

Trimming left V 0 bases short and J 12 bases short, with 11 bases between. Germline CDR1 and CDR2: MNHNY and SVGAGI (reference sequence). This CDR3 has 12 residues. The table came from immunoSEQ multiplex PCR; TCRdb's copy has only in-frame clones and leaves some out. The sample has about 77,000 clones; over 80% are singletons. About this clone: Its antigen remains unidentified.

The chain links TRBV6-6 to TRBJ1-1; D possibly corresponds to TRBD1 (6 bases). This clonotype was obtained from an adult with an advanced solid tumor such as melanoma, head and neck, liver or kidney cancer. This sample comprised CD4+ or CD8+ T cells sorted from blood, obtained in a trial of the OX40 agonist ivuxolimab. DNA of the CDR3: TGTGCCAGCAGTTACTCCAGGGGTAGTCCTTTCTTT. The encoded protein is CASSYSRGSPFF.